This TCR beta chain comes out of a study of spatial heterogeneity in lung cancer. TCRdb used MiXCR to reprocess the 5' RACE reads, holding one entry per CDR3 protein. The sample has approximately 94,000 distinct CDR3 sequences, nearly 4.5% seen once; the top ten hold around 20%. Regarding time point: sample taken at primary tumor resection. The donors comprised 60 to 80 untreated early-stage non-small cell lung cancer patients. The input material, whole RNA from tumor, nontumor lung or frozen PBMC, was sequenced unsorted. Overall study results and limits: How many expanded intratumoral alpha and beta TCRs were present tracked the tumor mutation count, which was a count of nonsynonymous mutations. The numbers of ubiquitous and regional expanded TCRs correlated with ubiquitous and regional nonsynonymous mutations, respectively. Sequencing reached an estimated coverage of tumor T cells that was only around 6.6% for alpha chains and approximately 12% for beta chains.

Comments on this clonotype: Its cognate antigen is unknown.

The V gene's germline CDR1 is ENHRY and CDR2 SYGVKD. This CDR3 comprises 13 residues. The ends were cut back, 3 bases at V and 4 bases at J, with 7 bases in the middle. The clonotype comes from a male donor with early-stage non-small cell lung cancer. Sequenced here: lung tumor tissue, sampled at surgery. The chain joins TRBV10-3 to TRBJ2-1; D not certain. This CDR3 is CAISDTQYNEQFF. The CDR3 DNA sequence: TGTGCCATCAGTGATACACAATACAATGAGCAGTTCTTC.